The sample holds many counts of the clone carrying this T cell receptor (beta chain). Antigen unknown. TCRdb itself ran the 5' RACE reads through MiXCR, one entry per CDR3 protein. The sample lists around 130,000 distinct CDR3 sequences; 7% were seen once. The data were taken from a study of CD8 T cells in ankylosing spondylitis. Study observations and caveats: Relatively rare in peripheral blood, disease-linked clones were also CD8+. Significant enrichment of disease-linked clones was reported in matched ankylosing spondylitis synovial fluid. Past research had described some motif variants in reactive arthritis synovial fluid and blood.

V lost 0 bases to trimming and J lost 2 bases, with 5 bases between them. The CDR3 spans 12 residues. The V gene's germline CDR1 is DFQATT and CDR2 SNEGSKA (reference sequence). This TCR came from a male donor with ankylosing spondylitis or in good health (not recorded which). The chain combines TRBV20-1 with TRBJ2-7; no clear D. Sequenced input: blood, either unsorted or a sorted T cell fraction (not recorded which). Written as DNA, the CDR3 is TGCAGTGCTAGAGACCGTCCCTACGAGCAGTACTTC. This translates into CSARDRPYEQYF.